One and the same sample provided the 2 T cell receptor beta chains below, sequenced in a study of T cell responses to AZD1222 COVID-19 vaccine. Assay used: immunoSEQ multiplex PCR; TCRdb lists only in-frame clones, some missing. Seen here are approximately 150,000 clones, roughly 88% observed once, and the top ten hold approximately 5.9%. This sample comprised peripheral blood, obtained 28 days after the second AZD1222 dose. The receptors originated from an adult who received the AZD1222 COVID-19 vaccine.

As for this clone: Other DNA sequences of this sample code for an identical CDR3. The chain links TRBV2 to TRBJ2-5; D may be TRBD1 or TRBD2 (6 bases each). This CDR3 region has 15 residues. Trimming took 2 bases from V and 5 from J, leaving 15 bases between them. Looked up from germline, CDR1 is SNHLY and CDR2 is FYNNEI. The CDR3 loop is CASSERGAPGETQYF. CDR3 DNA: TGTGCCAGCAGTGAAAGGGGGGCCCCGGGGGAGACCCAGTACTTC.

This rearrangement joins TRBV13 to TRBJ1-2; D might be TRBD1 (5 bases). Germline CDR1 PRHDT, CDR2 FYEKMQ (reference sequence). Trimming stripped 5 bases from V and 0 bases from J, with 16 bases between. The CDR3 length is 16 residues. The CDR3: CASSQGGAPANYGYTF. CDR3 bases: TGTGCCAGCAGCCAAGGCGGGGCACCCGCTAACTATGGCTACACCTTC. Using reference TRBV13 and TRBJ1-2 for the parts outside the CDR3, the full variable domain is AAGVIQSPRHLIKEKRETATLKCYPIPRHDTVYWYQQGPGQDPQFLISFYEKMQSDKGSIPDRFSAQQFSDYHSELNMSSLELGDSALYFCASSQGGAPANYGYTFGSGTRLTVV.